Listed below are T cell receptor beta chains from one sample, sequenced in a study of T cell responses to AZD1222 COVID-19 vaccine. Data came from immunoSEQ multiplex PCR; TCRdb stores just in-frame clones and leaves some out. The table shows about 94,000 clones, with 85% occurring only once. The specimen comprised peripheral blood, sampled 28 days after the second AZD1222 dose. These TCRs come from an adult who received the AZD1222 COVID-19 vaccine. Each CDR3 is given with its conserved first and last residue. D genes are given only for firm matches. Size is omitted from some rows. Given values are once, few, many or a class for expanded clones.

D: TRBD1; V: TRBV5-1; J: TRBJ2-1; size: NA; CDR3: CASSLDQGASTYNEQFF; DNA: TGCGCCAGCAGCTTGGATCAGGGGGCCAGCACCTACAATGAGCAGTTCTTC
D: TRBD2; V: TRBV4-2; J: TRBJ2-1; size: NA; CDR3: CASSQDIRLAGGDEQFF; DNA: TGTGCCAGCAGCCAAGATATAAGGCTAGCGGGGGGTGATGAGCAGTTCTTC
D: NA; V: TRBV29-1; J: TRBJ2-3; size: NA; CDR3: CSVDVKLADTQYF; DNA: TGCAGCGTTGACGTCAAGCTCGCAGATACGCAGTATTTT
D: TRBD2; V: TRBV6-2/TRBV6-3; J: TRBJ2-1; size: NA; CDR3: CASSNIQMVAGDNEQFF; DNA: TGTGCCAGCAGTAATATCCAGATGGTGGCGGGAGACAATGAGCAGTTCTTC
D: TRBD1; V: TRBV28; J: TRBJ1-1; size: medium-sized; CDR3: CASRGQGNTEAFF; DNA: TGTGCCAGCAGGGGACAGGGGAACACTGAAGCTTTCTTT
D: NA; V: TRBV29-1; J: TRBJ2-7; size: NA; CDR3: CSVEEAGYEQYF; DNA: TGCAGCGTTGAAGAGGCGGGGTACGAGCAGTACTTC
D: NA; V: TRBV2; J: TRBJ2-7; size: NA; CDR3: CASRRLVANEQYF; DNA: TGTGCCAGCAGGCGACTAGTCGCCAACGAGCAGTACTTC
D: TRBD1; V: TRBV13; J: TRBJ2-7; size: once; CDR3: CASSFGQGTYEQYF; DNA: TGTGCCAGCAGCTTTGGACAGGGGACCTACGAGCAGTACTTC
D: TRBD1; V: TRBV30; J: TRBJ1-2; size: NA; CDR3: CAWRAQGRWNYGYTF; DNA: TGTGCCTGGAGAGCACAGGGGCGGTGGAACTATGGCTACACCTTC
D: TRBD1; V: TRBV12-3/TRBV12-4; J: TRBJ1-2; size: NA; CDR3: CASSSGQVYGYTF; DNA: TGTGCCAGCAGTTCGGGACAGGTATATGGCTACACCTTC
D: NA; V: TRBV14; J: TRBJ2-3; size: NA; CDR3: CASSQPGGTDTQYF; DNA: TGTGCCAGCAGCCAACCCGGCGGCACAGATACGCAGTATTTT
D: NA; V: TRBV2; J: TRBJ1-2; size: once; CDR3: CASSERRVGTGNYGYTF; DNA: TGTGCCAGCAGTGAGAGAAGAGTGGGGACGGGGAACTATGGCTACACCTTC
D: TRBD2; V: TRBV29-1; J: TRBJ2-5; size: NA; CDR3: CSVASGLAGGPGETQYF; DNA: TGCAGCGTTGCCTCCGGACTAGCGGGAGGGCCTGGAGAGACCCAGTACTTC
D: NA; V: TRBV7-6; J: TRBJ2-1; size: NA; CDR3: CASSSTRQDNEQFF; DNA: TGTGCCAGCAGCTCAACACGTCAGGACAATGAGCAGTTCTTC